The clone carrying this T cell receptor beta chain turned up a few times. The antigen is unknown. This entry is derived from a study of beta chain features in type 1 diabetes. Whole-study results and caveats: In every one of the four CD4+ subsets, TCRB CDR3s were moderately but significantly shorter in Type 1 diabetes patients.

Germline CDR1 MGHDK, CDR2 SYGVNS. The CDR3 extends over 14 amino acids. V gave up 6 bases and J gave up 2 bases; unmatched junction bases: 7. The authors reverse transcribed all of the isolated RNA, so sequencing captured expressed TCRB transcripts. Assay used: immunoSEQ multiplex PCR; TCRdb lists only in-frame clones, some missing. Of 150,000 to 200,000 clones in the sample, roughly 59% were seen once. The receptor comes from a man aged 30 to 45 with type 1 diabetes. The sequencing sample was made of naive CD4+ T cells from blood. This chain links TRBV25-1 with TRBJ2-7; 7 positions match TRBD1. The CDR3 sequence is CASRSQGETYEQYF. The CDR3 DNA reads TGTGCCAGCAGATCCCAGGGGGAGACCTACGAGCAGTACTTC.